Described below is a single TCR beta chain sequence and its context. The identical CDR3 is also encoded by other nucleotide sequences in the sample. Source study methods: From reference gene primer amplification, estimates of nucleated cell counts were derived. Assay used: immunoSEQ multiplex PCR; TCRdb lists only in-frame clones, some missing. V and J calls plus clone size are reproduced from that table; the DNA served to infer D and trimming. The table lists approximately 210,000 clones, 85% to 90% of them singletons, with more than 9% in the top ten. The germline V gene has CDR1 LGHDT and CDR2 YNNKEL (reference sequence). CDR3 size: 15 residues. The V and J ends lost 4 bases and 1 base, in that order; junction bases with no gene match: 3. The Seattle patients joined while their infection was active and were tracked longitudinally afterward. The data originate from a study of blood T cell repertoires in COVID-19. Study-wide background: The United States, Italy and Spain were the sources of the acute and convalescent COVID-19 samples. PBMCs, B-cell-depleted T cells, or T cells provided the cDNA or gDNA that made up the material.

V gene TRBV3-1 (or the pseudogene TRBV3-2) combines with J gene TRBJ1-1; the match to TRBD1 covers 10 bases. The clonotype originates from a man aged 50 or older with COVID-19, enrolled during active disease. Sequenced input: peripheral blood. The CDR3 bases are TGTGCCAGCAGCCCCCGGACAGGGGGGAACACTGAAGCTTTCTTT. Residues: CASSPRTGGNTEAFF.